This T cell receptor beta chain is drawn from a study of cytomegalovirus exposure and HLA in healthy donors. CDR1 is MNHEY and CDR2 is SMNVEV in the germline V gene (reference sequence). After removal of 2 bases from V and 3 bases from J, the junction contained 5 bases not matched to a gene. The CDR3 contains 15 residues. General study findings and limits: CMV serostatus was the only immune exposure information that was available. The study flagged around 150 TCR beta chains as cytomegalovirus-associated.

PCR used 60 Vbeta primers and 13 Jbeta primers. Measured with immunoSEQ multiplex PCR; TCRdb has only the in-frame clones, and not every one. The repertoire holds 60,000 to 100,000 clones, 78% seen once, with 4.5% to 7% in the top ten. In regard to this clone: The antigen remains unidentified.

Sequenced material: PBMCs. The TCR originated in a male donor in good health and CMV-seropositive. The chain links TRBV27 to TRBJ2-7; 9 bases align to TRBD1. The CDR3 sequence is CASSLTGTGFYEQYF. The CDR3 bases are TGTGCCAGCAGTTTAACCGGGACAGGGTTCTACGAGCAGTACTTC.